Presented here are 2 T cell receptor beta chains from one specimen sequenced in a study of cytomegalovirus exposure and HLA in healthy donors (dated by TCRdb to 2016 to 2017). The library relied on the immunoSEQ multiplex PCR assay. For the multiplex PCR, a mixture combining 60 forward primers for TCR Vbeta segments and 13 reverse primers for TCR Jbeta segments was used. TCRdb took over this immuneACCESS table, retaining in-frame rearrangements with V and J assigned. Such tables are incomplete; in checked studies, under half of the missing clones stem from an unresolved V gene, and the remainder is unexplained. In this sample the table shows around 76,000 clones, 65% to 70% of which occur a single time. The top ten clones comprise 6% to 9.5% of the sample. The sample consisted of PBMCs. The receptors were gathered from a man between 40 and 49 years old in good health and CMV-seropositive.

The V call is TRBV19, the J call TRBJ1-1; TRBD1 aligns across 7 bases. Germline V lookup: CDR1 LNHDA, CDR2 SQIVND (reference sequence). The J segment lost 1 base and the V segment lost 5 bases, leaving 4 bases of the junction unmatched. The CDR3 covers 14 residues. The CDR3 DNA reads TGTGCCAGTAGTCCCCGGGACAGGAACACTGAAGCTTTCTTT. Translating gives CASSPRDRNTEAFF.

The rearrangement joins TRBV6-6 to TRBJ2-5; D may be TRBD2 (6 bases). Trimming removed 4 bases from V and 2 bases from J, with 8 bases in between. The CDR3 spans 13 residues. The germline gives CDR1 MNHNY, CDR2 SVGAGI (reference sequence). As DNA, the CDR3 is TGTGCCAGCAGTTGGAGGGCTCAAGAGACCCAGTACTTC. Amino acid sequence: CASSWRAQETQYF.